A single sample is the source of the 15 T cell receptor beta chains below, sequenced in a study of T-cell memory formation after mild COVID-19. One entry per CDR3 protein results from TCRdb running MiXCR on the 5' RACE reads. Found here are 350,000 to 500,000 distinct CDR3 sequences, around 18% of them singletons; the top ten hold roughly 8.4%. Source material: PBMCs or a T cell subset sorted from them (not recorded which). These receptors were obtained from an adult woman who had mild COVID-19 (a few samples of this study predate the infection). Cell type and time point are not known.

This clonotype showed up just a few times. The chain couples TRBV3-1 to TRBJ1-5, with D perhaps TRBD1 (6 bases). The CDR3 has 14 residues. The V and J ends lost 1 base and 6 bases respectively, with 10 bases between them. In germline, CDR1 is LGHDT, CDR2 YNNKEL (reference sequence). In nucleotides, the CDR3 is TGTGCCAGCAGCCAAGCAACAGGGACTCAGCCCCAGCATTTT. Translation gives CASSQATGTQPQHF.

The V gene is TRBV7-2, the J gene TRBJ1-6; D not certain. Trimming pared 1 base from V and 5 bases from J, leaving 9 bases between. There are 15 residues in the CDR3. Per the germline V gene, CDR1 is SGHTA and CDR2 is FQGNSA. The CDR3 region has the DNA TGTGCCAGCAGCTTAGGCATACAGCATAATTCACCCCTCCACTTT. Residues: CASSLGIQHNSPLHF.

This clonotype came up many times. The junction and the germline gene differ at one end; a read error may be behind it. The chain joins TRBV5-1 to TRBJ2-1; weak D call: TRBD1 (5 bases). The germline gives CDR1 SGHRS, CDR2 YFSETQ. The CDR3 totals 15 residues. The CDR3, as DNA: TGTGCCAGCAGTTTGGGTCAGGGCCCCTACAATGAGCAGTTCTTC. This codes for CASSLGQGPYNEQFF.

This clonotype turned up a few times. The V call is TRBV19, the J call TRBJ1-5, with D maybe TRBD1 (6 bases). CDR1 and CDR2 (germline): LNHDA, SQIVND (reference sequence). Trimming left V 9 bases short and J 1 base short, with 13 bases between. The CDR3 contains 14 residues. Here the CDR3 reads CASEGGLSNQPQHF. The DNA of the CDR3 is TGTGCCAGCGAGGGGGGGCTCAGCAATCAGCCCCAGCATTTT.

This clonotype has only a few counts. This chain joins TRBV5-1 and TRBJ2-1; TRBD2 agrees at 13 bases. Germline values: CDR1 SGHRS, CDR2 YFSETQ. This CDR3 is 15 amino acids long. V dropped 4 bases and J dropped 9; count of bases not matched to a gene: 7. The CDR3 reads CASSARLAGGLEQFF. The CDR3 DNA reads TGCGCCAGCAGCGCCCGACTAGCGGGGGGTCTTGAGCAGTTCTTC. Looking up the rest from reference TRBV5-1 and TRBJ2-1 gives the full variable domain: KAGVTQTPRYLIKTRGQQVTLSCSPISGHRSVSWYQQTPGQGLQFLFEYFSETQRNKGNFPGRFSGRQFSNSRSEMNVSTLELGDSALYLCASSARLAGGLEQFFGPGTRLTVL.

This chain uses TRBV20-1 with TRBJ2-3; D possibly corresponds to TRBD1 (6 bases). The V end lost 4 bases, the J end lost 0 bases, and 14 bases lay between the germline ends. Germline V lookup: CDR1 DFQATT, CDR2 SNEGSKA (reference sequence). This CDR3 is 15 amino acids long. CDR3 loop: CSANEGGRSTDTQYF. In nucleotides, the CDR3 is TGCAGTGCTAACGAAGGGGGTAGAAGCACAGATACGCAGTATTTT.

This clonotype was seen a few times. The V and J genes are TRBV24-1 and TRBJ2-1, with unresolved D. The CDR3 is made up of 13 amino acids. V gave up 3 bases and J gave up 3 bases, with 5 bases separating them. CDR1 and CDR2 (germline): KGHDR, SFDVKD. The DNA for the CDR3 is TGTGCCACCAGTGATCGTCTCTACAATGAGCAGTTCTTC. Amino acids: CATSDRLYNEQFF.

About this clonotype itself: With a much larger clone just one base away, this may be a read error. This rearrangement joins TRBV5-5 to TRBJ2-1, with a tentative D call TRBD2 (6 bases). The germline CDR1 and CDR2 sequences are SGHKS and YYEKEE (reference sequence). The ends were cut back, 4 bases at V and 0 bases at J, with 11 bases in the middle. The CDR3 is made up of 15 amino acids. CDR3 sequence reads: CASSPSVRSYNEQFF. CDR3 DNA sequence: TGTGCCAGCAGCCCTAGCGTCCGCTCCTACAATGAGCAGTTCTTC. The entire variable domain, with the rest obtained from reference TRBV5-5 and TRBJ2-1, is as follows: DAGVTQSPTHLIKTRGQQVTLRCSPISGHKSVSWYQQVLGQGPQFIFQYYEKEERGRGNFPDRFSARQFPNYSSELNVNALLLGDSALYLCASSPSVRSYNEQFFGPGTRLTVL.

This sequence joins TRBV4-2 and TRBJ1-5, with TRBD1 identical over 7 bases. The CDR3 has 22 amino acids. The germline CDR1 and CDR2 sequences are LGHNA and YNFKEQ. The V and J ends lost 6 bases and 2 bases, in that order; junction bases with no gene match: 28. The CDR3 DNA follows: TGTGCCAGCAGGGGCAAGGAAGAGGGAGACAAGGACAGGATGACGGGCAATCAGCCCCAGCATTTT. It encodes CASRGKEEGDKDRMTGNQPQHF.

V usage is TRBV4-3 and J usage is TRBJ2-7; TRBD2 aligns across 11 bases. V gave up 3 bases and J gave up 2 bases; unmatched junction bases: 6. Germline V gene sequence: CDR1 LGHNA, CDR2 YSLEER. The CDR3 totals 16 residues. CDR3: CASSQALAGGPYEQYF. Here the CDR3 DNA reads TGCGCCAGCAGCCAGGCCTTAGCGGGAGGGCCCTACGAGCAGTACTTC.

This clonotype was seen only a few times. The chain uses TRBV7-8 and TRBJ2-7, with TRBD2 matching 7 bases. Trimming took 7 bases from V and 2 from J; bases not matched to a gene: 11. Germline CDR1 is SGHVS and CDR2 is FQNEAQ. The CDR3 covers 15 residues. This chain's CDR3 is CASTRLGGGPYEQYF. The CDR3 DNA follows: TGTGCCAGCACCCGCCTCGGGGGAGGGCCCTACGAGCAGTACTTC.

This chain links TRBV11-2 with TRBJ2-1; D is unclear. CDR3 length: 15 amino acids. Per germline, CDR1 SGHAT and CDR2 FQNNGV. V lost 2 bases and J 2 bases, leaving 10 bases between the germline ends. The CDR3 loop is CASSLLGTTYNEQFF. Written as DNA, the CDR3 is TGTGCCAGCAGCTTACTCGGAACCACCTACAATGAGCAGTTCTTC.

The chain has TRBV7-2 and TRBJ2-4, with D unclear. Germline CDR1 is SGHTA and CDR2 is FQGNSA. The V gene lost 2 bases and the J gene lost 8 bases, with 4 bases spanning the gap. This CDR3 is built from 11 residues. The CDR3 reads CASSLMDIQYF. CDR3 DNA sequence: TGTGCCAGCAGCTTAATGGACATTCAGTACTTC.

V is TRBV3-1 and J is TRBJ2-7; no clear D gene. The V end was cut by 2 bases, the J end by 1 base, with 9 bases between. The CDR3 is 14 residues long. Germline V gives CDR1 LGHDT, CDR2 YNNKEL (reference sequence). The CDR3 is CASSQSRESYEQYF. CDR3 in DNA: TGTGCCAGCAGCCAATCAAGGGAATCCTACGAGCAGTACTTC.

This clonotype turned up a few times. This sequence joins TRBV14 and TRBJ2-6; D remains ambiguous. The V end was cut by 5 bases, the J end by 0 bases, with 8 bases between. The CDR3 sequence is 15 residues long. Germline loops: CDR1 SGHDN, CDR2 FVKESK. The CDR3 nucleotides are TGTGCCAGCAGCAGAACGAACTCTGGGGCCAACGTCCTGACTTTC. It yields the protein CASSRTNSGANVLTF.